The source of this T cell receptor (beta chain) is a study of blood T cell repertoires in COVID-19. Study details: The United States, Italy and Spain supplied acute and convalescent COVID-19 samples. The analysed material was cDNA or gDNA that came from T cells, B-cell-depleted T cells, or PBMCs.

In the original workflow: Counts of nucleated cells, estimated from reference gene primer amplification, were obtained. TCRdb keeps only in-frame clones here, not all; method: immunoSEQ multiplex PCR. V, J and clone size reflect that table, while D and trimming were determined from the DNA. The sample carries 280,000 or so clones, 83% recorded once. The sequence was obtained from a woman between 50 and 59 years old who had recovered from COVID-19. The source material was peripheral blood.

This CDR3 is CASSIGPGVNQPQHF. The DNA for the CDR3 is TGTGCCAGTAGTATAGGACCCGGGGTTAATCAGCCCCAGCATTTT. J is TRBJ1-5 and V is TRBV19, with D hard to call. Trimming took 1 base from V and 4 from J, leaving 11 bases between them. CDR3 length: 15 amino acids. Germline CDR1 and CDR2: LNHDA and SQIVND (reference sequence).